In this sample, the clone carrying this T cell receptor beta chain turned up once. What it binds is unknown. TCRdb keeps only in-frame clones here, not all; method: immunoSEQ multiplex PCR. Counted here are about 37,000 clones, approximately 80% occurring once; the ten biggest clones make up around 20%. The entry originates in a study of OX40 agonist ivuxolimab in advanced cancers. Study outcomes and limitations: At doses 0.1 to 3.0 mg/kg, CD4+ and CD8+ clones expanded.

Germline V gives CDR1 SGHRS, CDR2 YFSETQ. V gave up 0 bases and J gave up 5 bases, with 11 bases separating them. CDR3 length: 14 residues. This chain connects TRBV5-1 to TRBJ2-5; D call uncertain. The sequences come from CD4+ or CD8+ T cells sorted from blood, collected in a trial of the OX40 agonist ivuxolimab. The receptor was isolated from an adult with an advanced solid tumor such as melanoma, head and neck, liver or kidney cancer. The CDR3: CASSLDLSPETQYF. The CDR3 nucleotides read TGCGCCAGCAGCTTGGATCTAAGCCCGGAGACCCAGTACTTC.